This is a list of T cell receptor beta chains from one sample in a study of T cell responses to AZD1222 COVID-19 vaccine. The method was immunoSEQ multiplex PCR; TCRdb's version includes in-frame clones alone and lacks a portion of them. The sample has 150,000 to 200,000 clones; 87% are singletons. Sequencing was performed on peripheral blood, taken on day 0 of AZD1222 vaccination. These receptors originate from an adult in good health. Both conserved end residues are part of each CDR3. Each record gives: V gene, J gene, D gene, clone size, CDR3 DNA, CDR3 protein. A D gene is named only where the DNA matches it firmly. Clone size is stated in some rows and not others, as once, few, many or a class when expanded.

v_gene: TRBV19
j_gene: TRBJ1-3
d_gene: NA
abundance: NA
CDR3nt: TGTGCCAGTAGTAATTGGCGATTCAGCTCTGGAAACACCATATATTTT
CDR3aa: CASSNWRFSSGNTIYF

v_gene: TRBV7-9
j_gene: TRBJ2-1
d_gene: TRBD2
abundance: NA
CDR3nt: TGTGCCAGCAGCTTAGCAGCGGGAGGGGGTAATGAGCAGTTCTTC
CDR3aa: CASSLAAGGGNEQFF

v_gene: TRBV2
j_gene: TRBJ2-3
d_gene: TRBD2
abundance: NA
CDR3nt: TGTGCCAGCAGTGAAGAGGGACTAAAGGTTGATACGCAGTATTTT
CDR3aa: CASSEEGLKVDTQYF

v_gene: TRBV2
j_gene: TRBJ1-5
d_gene: NA
abundance: NA
CDR3nt: TGTGCCAGCATGACGGAAAACAATCAGCCCCAGCATTTT
CDR3aa: CASMTENNQPQHF

v_gene: TRBV19
j_gene: TRBJ2-6
d_gene: TRBD1
abundance: NA
CDR3nt: TGTGCCAGTAGTATAGATGGGCTTGGGACAGGGGGCGCTTCTGGGGCCAACGTCCTGACTTTC
CDR3aa: CASSIDGLGTGGASGANVLTF

v_gene: TRBV7-2
j_gene: TRBJ2-5
d_gene: TRBD1
abundance: NA
CDR3nt: TGTGCCAGCAGCTTCCGGACAGGCCAAGAGACCCAGTACTTC
CDR3aa: CASSFRTGQETQYF

v_gene: TRBV6-5
j_gene: TRBJ2-1
d_gene: NA
abundance: NA
CDR3nt: TGTGCCAGCAGCTCGGAGGGTGCAGGGGGGAATGAGCAGTTCTTC
CDR3aa: CASSSEGAGGNEQFF

v_gene: TRBV2
j_gene: TRBJ2-1
d_gene: TRBD2
abundance: NA
CDR3nt: TGTGCCAGCGTCAAGACTAGCGGGAGGCCATGGGAGCAGTTCTTC
CDR3aa: CASVKTSGRPWEQFF

v_gene: TRBV28
j_gene: TRBJ1-2
d_gene: NA
abundance: few
CDR3nt: TGTGCCAGCAGCCCACAACCGGGACTATATGGCTACACCTTC
CDR3aa: CASSPQPGLYGYTF

v_gene: TRBV6-2/TRBV6-3
j_gene: TRBJ2-7
d_gene: NA
abundance: NA
CDR3nt: TGTGCCAGCAGCCACGGCGTGGAGCAGTACTTC
CDR3aa: CASSHGVEQYF

v_gene: TRBV25-1
j_gene: TRBJ2-2
d_gene: NA
abundance: NA
CDR3nt: TGTGCCAGCAGTGAACTCAGGGACACCGGGGAGCTGTTTTTT
CDR3aa: CASSELRDTGELFF

v_gene: TRBV11-3
j_gene: TRBJ1-6
d_gene: TRBD1
abundance: NA
CDR3nt: TGTGCCAGCAGCCCGAGGACAGGGACCTATAATTCACCCCTCCACTTT
CDR3aa: CASSPRTGTYNSPLHF

v_gene: TRBV2
j_gene: TRBJ2-1
d_gene: TRBD1
abundance: NA
CDR3nt: TGTGCCAGCAAAGGACAGGGAAGGTGGAATGAGCAGTTCTTC
CDR3aa: CASKGQGRWNEQFF

v_gene: TRBV7-9
j_gene: TRBJ1-5
d_gene: NA
abundance: NA
CDR3nt: TGTGCCAGCAGCTCTGACAGTAGCAATCAGCCCCAGCATTTT
CDR3aa: CASSSDSSNQPQHF

v_gene: TRBV15
j_gene: TRBJ1-2
d_gene: NA
abundance: NA
CDR3nt: TGTGCCACCAGCAGAGCGGCAGGGGCCTATGGCTACACCTTC
CDR3aa: CATSRAAGAYGYTF

v_gene: TRBV5-1
j_gene: TRBJ2-7
d_gene: NA
abundance: NA
CDR3nt: TGCGCCAGCAGCTTTGGACAGCTTAGCGAGCAGTACTTC
CDR3aa: CASSFGQLSEQYF

v_gene: TRBV4-1
j_gene: TRBJ2-1
d_gene: NA
abundance: NA
CDR3nt: TGCGCCAGCAGCCAAGATCGCCGGGGGTACAATGAGCAGTTCTTC
CDR3aa: CASSQDRRGYNEQFF

v_gene: TRBV7-3
j_gene: TRBJ2-3
d_gene: TRBD2
abundance: NA
CDR3nt: TGTGCCAGCAGCCCTCTAGCGGGAGCGAGCACAGATACGCAGTATTTT
CDR3aa: CASSPLAGASTDTQYF

v_gene: TRBV28
j_gene: TRBJ2-5
d_gene: TRBD2
abundance: NA
CDR3nt: TGTGCCAGCAGCGTTTCCGCCGGGACTAGCGCCCGAGAGACCCAGTACTTC
CDR3aa: CASSVSAGTSARETQYF

v_gene: TRBV23-1
j_gene: TRBJ1-2
d_gene: NA
abundance: NA
CDR3nt: TGCGCCAGCAGTCAACAACAGGAGAACTATGGCTACACCTTC
CDR3aa: CASSQQQENYGYTF

v_gene: TRBV14
j_gene: TRBJ1-2
d_gene: NA
abundance: NA
CDR3nt: TGTGCCAGCAGCCAAGGGGTTTGGGGAAACTATGGCTACACCTTC
CDR3aa: CASSQGVWGNYGYTF

v_gene: TRBV2
j_gene: TRBJ1-1
d_gene: NA
abundance: NA
CDR3nt: TGTGCCAGCAGTGTAGGACAGAGGAACACTGAAGCTTTCTTT
CDR3aa: CASSVGQRNTEAFF

v_gene: TRBV20-1
j_gene: TRBJ2-3
d_gene: NA
abundance: NA
CDR3nt: TGCAGTGCTAGTTTACGGGAGCGTACAGATACGCAGTATTTT
CDR3aa: CSASLRERTDTQYF

v_gene: TRBV28
j_gene: TRBJ1-2
d_gene: NA
abundance: NA
CDR3nt: TGTGCCAGCAGCCGACGTGGCAGGGCTAACTATGGCTACACCTTC
CDR3aa: CASSRRGRANYGYTF